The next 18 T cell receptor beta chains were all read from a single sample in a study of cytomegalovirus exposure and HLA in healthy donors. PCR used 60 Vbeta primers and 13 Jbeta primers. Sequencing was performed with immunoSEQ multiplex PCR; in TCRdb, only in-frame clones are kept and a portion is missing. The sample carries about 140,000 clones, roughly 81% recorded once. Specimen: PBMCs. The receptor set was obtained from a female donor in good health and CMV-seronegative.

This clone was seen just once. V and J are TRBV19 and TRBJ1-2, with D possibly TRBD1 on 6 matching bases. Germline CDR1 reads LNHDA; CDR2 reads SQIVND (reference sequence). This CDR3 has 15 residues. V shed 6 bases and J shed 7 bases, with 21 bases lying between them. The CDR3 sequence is CASSPGRGAPRGYTF. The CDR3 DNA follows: TGTGCCAGTAGCCCCGGGAGGGGGGCCCCGCGTGGCTACACCTTC.

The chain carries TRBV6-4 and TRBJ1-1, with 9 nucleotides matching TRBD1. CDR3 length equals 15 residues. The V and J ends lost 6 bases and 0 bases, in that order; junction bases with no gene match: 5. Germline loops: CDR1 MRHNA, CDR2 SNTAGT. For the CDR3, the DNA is TGTGCCAGCAGACAACAGGGGGCTCTGAACACTGAAGCTTTCTTT. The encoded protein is CASRQQGALNTEAFF.

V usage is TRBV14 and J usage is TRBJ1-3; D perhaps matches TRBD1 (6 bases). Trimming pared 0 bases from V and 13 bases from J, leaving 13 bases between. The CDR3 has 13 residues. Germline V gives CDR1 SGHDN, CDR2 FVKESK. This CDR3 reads CASSQEGRTAIYF. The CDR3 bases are TGTGCCAGCAGCCAAGAAGGACGGACAGCAATATATTTT.

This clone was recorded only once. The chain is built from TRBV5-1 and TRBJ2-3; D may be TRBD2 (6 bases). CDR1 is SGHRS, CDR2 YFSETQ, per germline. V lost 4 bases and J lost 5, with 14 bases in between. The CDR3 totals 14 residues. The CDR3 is CASSPGAVEDTQYF. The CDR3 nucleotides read TGCGCCAGCAGCCCGGGAGCGGTGGAAGATACGCAGTATTTT.

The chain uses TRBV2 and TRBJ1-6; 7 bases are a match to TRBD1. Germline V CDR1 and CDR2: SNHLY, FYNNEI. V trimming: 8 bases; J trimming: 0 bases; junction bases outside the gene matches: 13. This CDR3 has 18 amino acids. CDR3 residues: CASFGDSFTSSYNSPLHF. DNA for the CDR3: TGTGCCAGCTTCGGGGACAGCTTTACGAGCTCCTATAATTCACCCCTCCACTTT. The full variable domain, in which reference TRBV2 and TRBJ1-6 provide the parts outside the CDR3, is EPEVTQTPSHQVTQMGQEVILRCVPISNHLYFYWYRQILGQKVEFLVSFYNNEISEKSEIFDDQFSVERPDGSNFTLKIRSTKLEDSAMYFCASFGDSFTSSYNSPLHFGNGTRLTVT.

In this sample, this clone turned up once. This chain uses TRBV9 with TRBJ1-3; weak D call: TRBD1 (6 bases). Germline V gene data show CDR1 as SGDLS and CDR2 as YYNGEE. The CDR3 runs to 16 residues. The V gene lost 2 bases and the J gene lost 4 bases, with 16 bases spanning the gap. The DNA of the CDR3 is TGTGCCAGCAGCGTTTTCCAGGGGTCGTTCGGAAACACCATATATTTT. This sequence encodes CASSVFQGSFGNTIYF.

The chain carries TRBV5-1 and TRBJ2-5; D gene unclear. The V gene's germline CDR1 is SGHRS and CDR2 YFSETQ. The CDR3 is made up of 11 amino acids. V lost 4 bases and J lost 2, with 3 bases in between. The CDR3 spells CASSTQETQYF. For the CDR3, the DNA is TGCGCCAGCAGCACTCAAGAGACCCAGTACTTC.

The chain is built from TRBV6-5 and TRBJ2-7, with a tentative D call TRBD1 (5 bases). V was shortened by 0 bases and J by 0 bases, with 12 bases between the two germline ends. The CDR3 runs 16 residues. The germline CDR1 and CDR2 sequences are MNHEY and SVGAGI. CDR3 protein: CASSYSQGIGSYEQYF. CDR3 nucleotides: TGTGCCAGCAGTTACTCGCAGGGAATTGGCTCCTACGAGCAGTACTTC.

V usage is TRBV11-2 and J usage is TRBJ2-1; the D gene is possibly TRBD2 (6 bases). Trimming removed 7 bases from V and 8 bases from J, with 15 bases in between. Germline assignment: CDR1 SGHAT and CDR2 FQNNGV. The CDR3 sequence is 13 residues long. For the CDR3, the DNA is TGTGCCAGCAATCGGGGGTCCGGGGATGAGCAGTTCTTC. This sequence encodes CASNRGSGDEQFF. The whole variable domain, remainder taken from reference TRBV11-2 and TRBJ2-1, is EAGVAQSPRYKIIEKRQSVAFWCNPISGHATLYWYQQILGQGPKLLIQFQNNGVVDDSQLPKDRFSAERLKGVDSTLKIQPAKLEDSAVYLCASNRGSGDEQFFGPGTRLTVL.

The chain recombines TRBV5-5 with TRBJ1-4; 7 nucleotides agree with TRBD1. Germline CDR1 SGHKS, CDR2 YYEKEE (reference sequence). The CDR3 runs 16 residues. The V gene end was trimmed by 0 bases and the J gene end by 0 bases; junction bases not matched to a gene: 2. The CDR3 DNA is TGTGCCAGCAGCTTGGGGGACAGAACAACTAATGAAAAACTGTTTTTT. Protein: CASSLGDRTTNEKLFF.

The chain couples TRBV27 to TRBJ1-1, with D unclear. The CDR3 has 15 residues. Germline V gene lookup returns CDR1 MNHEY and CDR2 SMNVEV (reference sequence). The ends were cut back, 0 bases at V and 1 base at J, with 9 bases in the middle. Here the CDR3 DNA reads TGTGCCAGCAGTTTATCCCGTTACACGAACACTGAAGCTTTCTTT. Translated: CASSLSRYTNTEAFF.

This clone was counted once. The chain's CDR3 is CASGLGQSTDTQYF. The CDR3 nucleotides are TGTGCTAGTGGTTTGGGGCAGTCCACAGATACGCAGTATTTT. The chain links TRBV12-5 to TRBJ2-3, with D unresolved. The CDR3 is made up of 14 amino acids. The V end was cut by 1 base, the J end by 2 bases, with 7 bases between. Germline V gene sequence: CDR1 LGHNT, CDR2 FRNRAP.

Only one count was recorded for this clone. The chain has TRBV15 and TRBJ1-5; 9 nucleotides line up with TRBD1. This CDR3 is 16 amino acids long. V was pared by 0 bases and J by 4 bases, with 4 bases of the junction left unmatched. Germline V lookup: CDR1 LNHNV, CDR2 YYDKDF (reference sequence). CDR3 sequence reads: CATSRDLGQGNQPQHF. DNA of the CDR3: TGTGCCACCAGCAGAGATTTGGGACAGGGAAATCAGCCCCAGCATTTT.

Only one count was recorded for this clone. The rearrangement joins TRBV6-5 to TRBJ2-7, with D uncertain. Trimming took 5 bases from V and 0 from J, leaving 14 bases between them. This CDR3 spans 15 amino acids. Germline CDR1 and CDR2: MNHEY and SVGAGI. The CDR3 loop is CASSNLVRSSYEQYF. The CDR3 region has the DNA TGTGCCAGCAGTAACTTAGTGAGGAGCTCCTACGAGCAGTACTTC.

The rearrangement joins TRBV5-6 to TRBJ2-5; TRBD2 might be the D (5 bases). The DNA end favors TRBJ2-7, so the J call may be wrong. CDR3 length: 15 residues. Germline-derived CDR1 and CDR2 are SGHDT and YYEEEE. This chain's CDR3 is CASRVGGQYTYEQYF. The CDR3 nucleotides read TGTGCCAGCAGGGTAGGAGGTCAGTATACCTACGAGCAGTACTTC.

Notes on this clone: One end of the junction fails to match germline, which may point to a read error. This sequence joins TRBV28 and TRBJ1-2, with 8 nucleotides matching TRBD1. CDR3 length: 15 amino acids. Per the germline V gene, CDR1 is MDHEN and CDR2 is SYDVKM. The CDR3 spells CASSTHGQGGYGYPF. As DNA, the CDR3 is TGTGCCAGCAGTACCCACGGACAGGGAGGCTATGGCTACCCCTTC.

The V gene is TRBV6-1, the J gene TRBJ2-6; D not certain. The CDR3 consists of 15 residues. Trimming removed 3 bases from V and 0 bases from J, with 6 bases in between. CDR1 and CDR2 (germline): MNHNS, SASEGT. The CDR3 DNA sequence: TGTGCCAGCAGTGACGAGGACTCTGGGGCCAACGTCCTGACTTTC. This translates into CASSDEDSGANVLTF.

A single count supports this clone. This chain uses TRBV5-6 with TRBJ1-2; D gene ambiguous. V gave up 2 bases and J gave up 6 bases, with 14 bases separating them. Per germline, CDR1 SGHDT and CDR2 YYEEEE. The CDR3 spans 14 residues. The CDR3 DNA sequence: TGTGCCAGCAGCTTCCGAGCGGGTCTAGATGGCTACACCTTC. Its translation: CASSFRAGLDGYTF. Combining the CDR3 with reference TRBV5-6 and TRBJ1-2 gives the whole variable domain DAGVTQSPTHLIKTRGQQVTLRCSPKSGHDTVSWYQQALGQGPQFIFQYYEEEERQRGNFPDRFSGHQFPNYSSELNVNALLLGDSALYLCASSFRAGLDGYTFGSGTRLTVV.